This is a list of T cell receptor beta chains from one sample in a study of T cells after yellow fever vaccination. TCRdb re-analysed the 5' RACE reads in MiXCR, keeping a single row per CDR3 protein. The sample has 200,000 to 300,000 distinct CDR3 sequences, approximately 12% seen once; the top ten hold roughly 0.5%. The sequencing used CD4+ T cells sorted from PBMCs, collected 45 days after the yellow fever booster vaccination. The receptors come from a man aged 25 to 45 who received the YFV17D yellow fever vaccine. CDR3s include the opening cysteine and the closing phenylalanine or tryptophan. A D gene is named only where the DNA matches it firmly. Some rows have no size entry. The others give once, few or many, or a class for an expanded clone.

size	V	J	D	length	DNA	CDR3
few	TRBV4-3	TRBJ1-2	NA	14	TGCGCCAGCAGCCAAGAAACAGGCCCGTATGGCTACACCTTC	CASSQETGPYGYTF
NA	TRBV20-1	TRBJ2-1	NA	15	TGCAGTGCTAGCGACCCAGGAGGCTCCTACAATGAGCAGTTCTTC	CSASDPGGSYNEQFF
few	TRBV5-5	TRBJ2-1	NA	18	TGTGCCAGCAGCTTGGCCAGGTCCGGAGCGCCTTCCTACAATGAGCAGTTCTTC	CASSLARSGAPSYNEQFF
few	TRBV6-2/TRBV6-3	TRBJ2-7	NA	16	TGTGCCAGCAGTTACTCGGCAGGGGACGTATCCTACGAGCAGTACTTC	CASSYSAGDVSYEQYF
few	TRBV29-1	TRBJ2-3	TRBD2	15	TGCAGCGTTTCTCCTTTGGCGGGAGGGAAAGATACGCAGTATTTT	CSVSPLAGGKDTQYF
few	TRBV29-1	TRBJ2-2	TRBD1	14	TGCAGCGTCGTCACAGGGGGCAAGACCGGGGAGCTGTTTTTT	CSVVTGGKTGELFF
NA	TRBV6-1	TRBJ2-7	TRBD2	15	TGTGCCAGCAGTGGACTAGCGGGAGGGGTTTACGAGCAGTACTTC	CASSGLAGGVYEQYF
NA	TRBV4-1	TRBJ1-1	NA	15	TGCGCCAGCAGCCCCCTACAGCGGGCCTATACTGAAGCTTTCTTT	CASSPLQRAYTEAFF
few	TRBV7-9	TRBJ2-2	TRBD2	17	TGTGCCAGCAGCCAACTTAGGAGCGGGACGAACACCGGGGAGCTGTTTTTT	CASSQLRSGTNTGELFF
few	TRBV7-2	TRBJ1-1	TRBD1	14	TGTGCCAGCAGCTGGGGACAGTCGAACACTGAAGCTTTCTTT	CASSWGQSNTEAFF
few	TRBV28	TRBJ2-1	NA	14	TGTGCCAGCAGTTTTCGCACTACTACAGATGAGCAGTTCTTC	CASSFRTTTDEQFF
NA	TRBV18	TRBJ1-4	NA	14	TGTGCCAGCTCCGAAGGGGCAACTAATGAAAAACTGTTTTTT	CASSEGATNEKLFF
NA	TRBV6-2/TRBV6-3	TRBJ2-7	TRBD2	14	TGTGCCACCTGTTTAGCGGGTCTTACCTACGAGCAGTACTTC	CATCLAGLTYEQYF
once	TRBV7-3	TRBJ2-1	TRBD2	15	TGTGCCAGCAGTTTTAGCGGGAGTTATCACAATGAGCAGTTCTTC	CASSFSGSYHNEQFF
NA	TRBV7-2	TRBJ1-2	NA	14	TGTGCCAGCAGCTCAACACAGCTTAGCTATGGCTACACCTTC	CASSSTQLSYGYTF
once	TRBV6-1	TRBJ1-2	TRBD1	13	TGTGCCAGCAGAGAGGGGACAGGGGTGGGCTACACCTTC	CASREGTGVGYTF
few	TRBV29-1	TRBJ2-5	NA	13	TGCAGCGTTGAAGTCCCGGGGCGGGAGACCCAGTACTTC	CSVEVPGRETQYF
few	TRBV7-9	TRBJ2-5	TRBD2	16	TGTGCCAGCAGCTTAGCGGGGACTAGCGGGTCGGAGACCCAGTACTTC	CASSLAGTSGSETQYF
NA	TRBV15	TRBJ2-5	NA	14	TGTGCCACCAGCAGAGTAGGAGGCGGAGAGACCCAGTACTTC	CATSRVGGGETQYF
NA	TRBV15	TRBJ2-7	NA	14	TGTGCCACCAGCAGACAGGGCTCCCGGGGGGAGCAGTACTTC	CATSRQGSRGEQYF
few	TRBV20-1	TRBJ2-3	TRBD1	15	TGCAGTGCCTCACGCCCACAGGGGGCCACAGATACGCAGTATTTT	CSASRPQGATDTQYF
NA	TRBV23-1	TRBJ2-7	NA	13	TGCGCCAATAGACTGGCTTGGAGCTGCGAGCAGTACTTC	CANRLAWSCEQYF
few	TRBV20-1	TRBJ1-1	NA	12	TGCAGTGCTAGAGTCCTTGGGGCTGAAGCTTTCTTT	CSARVLGAEAFF
few	TRBV5-1	TRBJ2-2	TRBD2	18	TGCGCCAGCAGCCCGGGAGGGACTAGTACCCCGAACACCGGGGAGCTGTTTTTT	CASSPGGTSTPNTGELFF
few	TRBV20-1	TRBJ2-1	TRBD2	15	TGCAGTGCTAGAGGTAGCGGGGGGTCCTACAATGAGCAGTTCTTC	CSARGSGGSYNEQFF
few	TRBV4-2	TRBJ2-1	TRBD2	16	TGTGCCAGCAGCCAAGGTCGAGGTGCTAGGCGGGAGAACCGGTTCTTC	CASSQGRGARRENRFF
few	TRBV29-1	TRBJ2-1	TRBD2	14	TGCAGCCCGTATAGCGGGAGCTCCTACAATGAGCAGTTCTTC	CSPYSGSSYNEQFF
many	TRBV4-3	TRBJ2-5	NA	13	TGCGCCAGCAGCCAAGCAGGGGTAGAGACCCAGTACTTC	CASSQAGVETQYF
few	TRBV3-1	TRBJ2-7	NA	14	TGTGCCAGCAGCCAAGATGGGGGCGGGCTCGAGCAGTACTTC	CASSQDGGGLEQYF
NA	TRBV7-2	TRBJ1-3	NA	14	TGTGCCAGCAGCTTAGTCCTCGGAGGAAACACCATATATTTT	CASSLVLGGNTIYF
few	TRBV20-1	TRBJ2-1	NA	16	TGCACTGCTAGTGAGGGGACGGGCAGGGCGAGCAATGAGCAGTTCTTC	CTASEGTGRASNEQFF
few	TRBV9	TRBJ2-1	TRBD1	16	TGTGCCAGCAGCGTAGAGCCGGGACAGGGGGCACCCGAGCAGTTCTTC	CASSVEPGQGAPEQFF
NA	TRBV7-8	TRBJ2-7	TRBD2	15	TGTGCCAGCAGCTTAGTTGTAGCGGGGACCTACGAGCAGTACTTC	CASSLVVAGTYEQYF
NA	TRBV10-2	TRBJ2-3	TRBD1	16	TGCGCCAGCAACCGAGAGACAGGGCCCAGCACAGATACGCAGTATTTT	CASNRETGPSTDTQYF
few	TRBV20-1	TRBJ2-5	TRBD1	15	TGCAGTGTCCCCCCCGGGACAGGGGGCTTTGAGACCCAGTACTTC	CSVPPGTGGFETQYF
NA	TRBV27	TRBJ2-1	TRBD1	17	TGTGCCTCCTTTATCCACAGGACAGGGGGCGTTGTGAATGAGCAGTTCTTC	CASFIHRTGGVVNEQFF
few	TRBV5-1	TRBJ1-4	TRBD1	14	TGCGCCAGCAGCTTGAGGGACAGGGGCCATAATATGGTCTTT	CASSLRDRGHNMVF
NA	TRBV29-1	TRBJ2-5	NA	13	TGCAGCGTTGTAGGAGGGAGGAAAGAGACCCAGTACTTC	CSVVGGRKETQYF
NA	TRBV14	TRBJ2-2	TRBD2	16	TGTGCCAGCAGCCACCGACTAGCGGGATACACCGGGGAGCTGTTTTTT	CASSHRLAGYTGELFF
NA	TRBV5-1	TRBJ2-5	TRBD1	14	TGCGCCAGCAGCTTGGGAGACAGGGAGGAGACCCAGTACTTC	CASSLGDREETQYF
few	TRBV5-5	TRBJ1-5	TRBD1	16	TGTGCCAGCAGCTTGGACAGGGGGCTTAGCAATCAGCCCCAGCATTTT	CASSLDRGLSNQPQHF
many	TRBV25-1	TRBJ2-2	TRBD2	16	TGTGCCAGCAGTGAATACTATAGAGGGAGGGACGGGGAGCTGTTTTTT	CASSEYYRGRDGELFF
NA	TRBV5-1	TRBJ2-7	NA	14	TGCGCCAGCAGCCCACCCGGGTCTGCGTACGAGCAGTACTTC	CASSPPGSAYEQYF
NA	TRBV27	TRBJ2-7	NA	13	TGTGCCAGCAGGAGGGGTGCCGCCTACGAGCAGTACTTC	CASRRGAAYEQYF
NA	TRBV4-3	TRBJ2-3	NA	15	TGCGCCAGCAGCCAACGGGTGGGGGGCACAGATACGCAGTATTTT	CASSQRVGGTDTQYF